This T cell receptor beta chain was captured by sequencing in a study of blood T cell repertoires in COVID-19 (TCRdb year 2020). For the study in its entirety: Collaborator samples came from the United States, Italy and Spain and covered acute and convalescent phases of COVID-19. A freely available public database, intended as a resource for researchers studying the immune response to SARS-CoV-2, is where the repertoires were released. The material from the prospective study consisted of cDNA or gDNA derived from T cells, B-cell-depleted T cells, or PBMCs. Deeply sampled blood TCRbeta repertoires from subjects exposed to, actively infected with, or recovered from COVID-19 were included in the dataset. Where available, HLA class I and class II types were obtained from metadata supplied by the sample provider rather than from assay-based typing. The samples were drawn from the first 160 participants of the ongoing ImmuneRACE study and from over a thousand subjects provided by 6 global collaborators. The sample metadata nearly always contained a de-identified subject ID, COVID-19 status, age in years and sex. Paper-wide results and their limitations: The amount of clinical and demographic metadata varied by source and participant and was provided uncurated.

Turning to this clone: It lacks a known antigen. Per-nucleotide qualities are absent, and no much larger clonotype sits a single base away.

The collaborating institutions used their own protocols to collect whole blood in K2EDTA tubes. For TCRbeta analysis, collaborators shipped samples in one of three forms: frozen whole blood, isolated PBMCs, or DNA extracted from either of those sample types. The CDR3 measures 15 amino acids from cysteine to phenylalanine. The entry retains the CDR3 DNA only, 45 bases that are in frame from base 1. Via the germline V gene (reference sequence), CDR1 is MNHEY and CDR2 SMNVEV. V trim: 4 bases; J trim: 4 bases; unmatched bases: 7. TCRbeta CDR3 regions were amplified from genomic DNA using the immunoSEQ Assay, a bias-controlled multiplex PCR. Per the source publication's procedure: The number of nucleated cells in each sample was estimated by amplification of reference gene primers within the assay. To quantify the absolute abundance of each unique TCRbeta CDR3 rearrangement, sequence reads were collapsed and filtered. For each sample, productive Simpson clonality was calculated as the square root of Simpson's diversity index across productive rearrangements. Not all clones reach the TCRdb copy of this immuneACCESS table, which keeps in-frame sequences only. Checked studies attribute under half of the gap to unresolved V genes and leave the rest unexplained. V, J and clone size derive from that table, while D and trimming were established from the DNA sequence. In all, the sample holds more than 70,000 clones, and around 77% of those were seen once. The top ten constitute about 10% of the sample.

Sequenced: peripheral blood. The rearrangement joined TRBV27 to TRBJ1-5, with 7 bases in between that match TRBD1. The receptor was derived from a human donor in a cohort sampled during active COVID-19. The nucleotide sequence is given as TGTGCCAGCAGTTCGATACAGGGGACTAATCAGCCCCAGCATTTT. The translation is CASSSIQGTNQPQHF.